Each of the 8 T cell receptor beta chains below was sequenced from the same sample in a study of neoadjuvant anti-PD-1 for oral cavity cancer. The repertoire was sequenced with immunoSEQ multiplex PCR; TCRdb's copy has only in-frame clones and lacks some. The sample carries 8,300 or so clones, around 63% recorded once. The time point was: after neoadjuvant nivolumab, at surgical resection. Sequenced material: PBMCs, taken after nivolumab (anti-PD-1) treatment. The origin of the receptors is a person between 40 and 85 years old with oral cavity squamous cell carcinoma.

The chain carries TRBV7-9 and TRBJ1-5; 8 nucleotides line up with TRBD1. V gave up 0 bases and J gave up 7 bases; unmatched junction bases: 8. The CDR3 contains 16 residues. Germline assignment: CDR1 SEHNR and CDR2 FQNEAQ (reference sequence). CDR3 nucleotide sequence: TGTGCCAGCAGCTTAGCGGTAGGGGACAGGCGGCAGCCCCAGCATTTT. Translation: CASSLAVGDRRQPQHF.

The V gene is TRBV19, the J gene TRBJ1-5, with a weak D call TRBD1 (5 bases). Trimming pared 6 bases from V and 1 base from J, leaving 7 bases between. Germline CDR1 and CDR2: LNHDA and SQIVND (reference sequence). The CDR3 consists of 13 residues. This CDR3 reads CASRGGSNQPQHF. CDR3 sequence (DNA): TGTGCCAGTAGGGGGGGGAGCAATCAGCCCCAGCATTTT.

This chain connects TRBV7-3 to TRBJ1-1, with a possible D match to TRBD1 (6 bases). The V end was cut by 5 bases, the J end by 5 bases, with 9 bases between. The CDR3 consists of 12 residues. Germline lookup yields CDR1 SGHTA and CDR2 FQGTGA. For the CDR3, the DNA is TGTGCCAGCAGCCCAAGGGGGACTGAAGCTTTCTTT. Amino acid sequence: CASSPRGTEAFF.

This clone appeared a few times. V usage is TRBV19 and J usage is TRBJ1-5, with TRBD1 matching over 7 bases. V shed 3 bases, J shed 6 bases, and the junction held 11 bases outside the gene matches. Per the germline V gene, CDR1 is LNHDA and CDR2 is SQIVND (reference sequence). The length of the CDR3 is 16 residues. The CDR3, as DNA: TGTGCCAGTAGTATCGCCGCGGGGGACAGTCGTCAGCCCCAGCATTTT. As protein: CASSIAAGDSRQPQHF.

This sequence joins TRBV18 and TRBJ2-5; 8 nucleotides match TRBD1. Looked up from germline, CDR1 is KGHSH and CDR2 is LQKENI. The CDR3 consists of 12 residues. The J segment lost 14 bases and the V segment lost 6 bases, leaving 11 bases of the junction unmatched. For the CDR3, the DNA is TGTGCCAGCTCCCCCACAGTTGGGACAGGCTACTTC. As protein: CASSPTVGTGYF.

This clone came up a few times. This CDR3 reads CASSLRGGQVVNYGYTF. CDR3 bases: TGTGCCAGCAGCCTAAGGGGCGGACAGGTCGTAAACTATGGCTACACCTTC. The chain recombines TRBV7-6 with TRBJ1-2, with 7 bases lining up with TRBD1. The CDR3 contains 17 residues. The ends lost 5 bases at V and 2 bases at J; junction bases unmatched: 14. Germline assignment: CDR1 SGHVS and CDR2 FNYEAQ.

CDR3 region: CASSTQFSGANVLTF. The CDR3 bases are TGTGCCAGCAGTACCCAGTTCTCTGGGGCCAACGTCCTGACTTTC. The chain has TRBV6-5 and TRBJ2-6; D unresolved. The CDR3 extends over 15 amino acids. V was clipped by 5 bases and J by 0 bases, with 8 bases between them. Germline assignment: CDR1 MNHEY and CDR2 SVGAGI.

The chain links TRBV6-1 to TRBJ1-5; TRBD1 aligns across 7 bases. Looked up from germline, CDR1 is MNHNS and CDR2 is SASEGT. This CDR3 is built from 16 residues. V lost 3 bases, J lost 3 bases, and 8 bases stayed unmatched. The CDR3 coding sequence is TGTGCCAGCAGTGAGATACCAGGGGGGGACAATCAGCCCCAGCATTTT. The encoded protein is CASSEIPGGDNQPQHF.